These 21 T cell receptor beta chains were sequenced from one sample in a study of blood T cell repertoires in COVID-19. The data were produced by immunoSEQ multiplex PCR, yet TCRdb's version contains in-frame clones alone and is incomplete. The table includes some 54,000 clones, 75% to 95% detected once. Sequenced material: peripheral blood. The receptors shown here come from a man between 60 and 70 years old with acute or convalescent COVID-19.

This chain links TRBV30 with TRBJ1-6; tentatively, D is TRBD1 (5 bases). The CDR3 has 13 amino acids. The germline V gene has CDR1 GTSNPN and CDR2 SVGIG (reference sequence). The V gene lost 3 bases and the J gene lost 5 bases, with 8 bases spanning the gap. CDR3 sequence (DNA): TGTGCCTGGAGAGTCAGGGATAATTCACCCCTCCACTTT. Translation gives CAWRVRDNSPLHF. The variable domain in full, with the rest retrieved from reference TRBV30 and TRBJ1-6, is SQTIHQWPATLVQPVGSPLSLECTVEGTSNPNLYWYRQAAGRGLQLLFYSVGIGQISSEVPQNLSASRPQDRQFILSSKKLLLSDSGFYLCAWRVRDNSPLHFGNGTRLTVT.

This rearrangement joins TRBV11-1 to TRBJ1-2, with TRBD1 identical over 7 bases. The V gene end was trimmed by 3 bases and the J gene end by 0 bases; junction bases not matched to a gene: 7. The CDR3 covers 16 residues. The V gene's germline CDR1 is SGHAT and CDR2 FQDESV (reference sequence). The CDR3 DNA is TGTGCCAGCAGCTTTGTAGGGGGCCGCTCTAACTATGGCTACACCTTC. Translating it yields CASSFVGGRSNYGYTF.

The chain is built from TRBV12-5 and TRBJ1-2; unclear D gene. Between the trimmed V and J ends, which lost 0 bases and 6 bases, there was a span of 11 bases. Germline V CDR1 and CDR2: LGHNT, FRNRAP. The CDR3 has 14 residues. CDR3 loop: CASGLVPPSDGYTF. CDR3 bases: TGTGCTAGTGGTTTGGTACCCCCCTCGGATGGCTACACCTTC. Supplemented by reference TRBV12-5 and TRBJ1-2, the full variable domain reads DARVTQTPRHKVTEMGQEVTMRCQPILGHNTVFWYRQTMMQGLELLAYFRNRAPLDDSGMPKDRFSAEMPDATLATLKIQPSEPRDSAVYFCASGLVPPSDGYTFGSGTRLTVV.

This chain connects TRBV10-3 to TRBJ2-2; 8 nucleotides agree with TRBD1. Looked up from germline, CDR1 is ENHRY and CDR2 is SYGVKD. The V gene end was trimmed by 2 bases and the J gene end by 4 bases; junction bases not matched to a gene: 9. This CDR3 region has 17 residues. CDR3 amino acids: CAISEPTRGPSTGELFF. The CDR3 DNA follows: TGTGCCATCAGTGAGCCGACCAGGGGGCCATCCACCGGGGAGCTGTTTTTT.

CDR3 in DNA: TGTGCCACCAGCTCGACAGGGGTTGGTCAGCCCCAGCATTTT. It is translated as CATSSTGVGQPQHF. This sequence joins TRBV24-1 and TRBJ1-5; the match to TRBD1 covers 8 bases. CDR3 size: 14 residues. Germline V CDR1 and CDR2: KGHDR, SFDVKD. Trimming took 7 bases from V and 6 from J; bases not matched to a gene: 7.

This clone was recorded only once. The chain couples TRBV5-5 to TRBJ1-1; D gene ambiguous. CDR3 length: 13 residues. V lost 1 base and J 3 bases, leaving 7 bases between the germline ends. Germline values: CDR1 SGHKS, CDR2 YYEKEE (reference sequence). CDR3 nucleotides: TGTGCCAGCAGCTTGTTTGGAGACACTGAAGCTTTCTTT. Translation gives CASSLFGDTEAFF. Supplemented by reference TRBV5-5 and TRBJ1-1, the full variable domain reads DAGVTQSPTHLIKTRGQQVTLRCSPISGHKSVSWYQQVLGQGPQFIFQYYEKEERGRGNFPDRFSARQFPNYSSELNVNALLLGDSALYLCASSLFGDTEAFFGQGTRLTVV.

The rearrangement joins TRBV6-5 to TRBJ1-6; 8 nucleotides match TRBD1. The germline gives CDR1 MNHEY, CDR2 SVGAGI. The CDR3 has 16 amino acids. The V and J ends lost 0 bases and 10 bases, in that order; junction bases with no gene match: 8. The CDR3 spells CASSYSGQGVRSPLHF. As DNA, the CDR3 is TGTGCCAGCAGTTACTCCGGACAGGGAGTAAGATCACCCCTCCACTTT.

This sequence joins TRBV25-1 and TRBJ2-7; TRBD2 matches at 13 bases. CDR1 and CDR2 from the germline V gene are MGHDK and SYGVNS. J gave up 4 bases and V 3 bases, and 3 bases lay outside the gene matches. CDR3 length equals 15 residues. CDR3 sequence reads: CASSDRTSGSYEQYF. CDR3 in DNA: TGTGCCAGCAGTGATAGGACTAGCGGGAGTTACGAGCAGTACTTC.

The rearrangement uses TRBV9 and TRBJ1-1; a possible D gene is TRBD1 (6 bases). The CDR3 is 15 amino acids. From germline, CDR1 is SGDLS and CDR2 YYNGEE. Trimming left V 3 bases short and J 4 bases short, with 16 bases between. CDR3 loop: CASSDRTAAGTEAFF. In DNA, the CDR3 is TGTGCCAGCAGCGACCGGACAGCGGCGGGCACTGAAGCTTTCTTT.

V usage is TRBV7-9 and J usage is TRBJ2-7; a weak D match, TRBD2 (5 bases). CDR3 length: 13 amino acids. The V and J ends lost 10 bases and 2 bases respectively, with 15 bases between them. In germline, CDR1 is SEHNR, CDR2 FQNEAQ (reference sequence). The CDR3 is CAIDSGVPYEQYF. In nucleotides, the CDR3 is TGTGCCATAGACTCCGGGGTGCCCTACGAGCAGTACTTC.

J is TRBJ1-1 and V is TRBV9; 9 bases line up with TRBD1. CDR1 SGDLS and CDR2 YYNGEE come from the germline V gene. This CDR3 has 14 residues. V lost 5 bases and J lost 7; bases outside the gene matches: 9. CDR3 residues: CASSVAGQGSEAFF. CDR3 nucleotides: TGTGCCAGCAGTGTGGCGGGACAGGGCAGTGAAGCTTTCTTT.

The rearrangement links TRBV4-1 to TRBJ1-3; 7 bases fit TRBD1. The CDR3 contains 16 residues. CDR1 is MGHRA, CDR2 YSYEKL, per germline. Trimming took 0 bases from V and 2 from J; bases not matched to a gene: 4. CDR3 in amino acids: CASSQETTGPGNTIYF. The CDR3 DNA sequence: TGCGCCAGCAGCCAAGAAACGACAGGGCCTGGAAACACCATATATTTT.

The chain recombines TRBV7-2 with TRBJ2-5, with a tentative D call TRBD1 (5 bases). This CDR3 is 14 amino acids long. Germline-derived CDR1 and CDR2 are SGHTA and FQGNSA. V was pared by 9 bases and J by 4 bases, with 18 bases between. The DNA of the CDR3 is TGTGCCAGTAGTACAGGCGGACACCGAGAGACCCAGTACTTC. Amino acids: CASSTGGHRETQYF.

DNA for the CDR3: TGTGCCAGCAGTCCGGGACTTCCTTACAATGAGCAGTTCTTC. It is translated as CASSPGLPYNEQFF. V is TRBV6-2 or TRBV6-3 and J is TRBJ2-1; perhaps TRBD2 as D (6 bases). Germline-derived CDR1 and CDR2 are MNHEY and SVGEGT. Trimming left V 5 bases short and J 4 bases short, with 12 bases between. The CDR3 is 14 amino acids.

The chain joins TRBV6-5 to TRBJ1-5, with 8 bases matching TRBD1. Looked up from germline, CDR1 is MNHEY and CDR2 is SVGAGI. Trimming cost V 5 bases and J 6 bases; bases outside gene matches: 0. CDR3 length equals 12 residues. CDR3 in amino acids: CASSQGAQPQHF. As DNA, the CDR3 is TGTGCCAGCAGTCAGGGGGCTCAGCCCCAGCATTTT.

The V call is TRBV7-8, the J call TRBJ1-5; TRBD1 matches 8 bases. Germline CDR1 SGHVS, CDR2 FQNEAQ. V gave up 5 bases and J gave up 2 bases; unmatched junction bases: 2. This CDR3 is built from 14 residues. The CDR3 nucleotides read TGTGCCAGCAGCCAGGGGGCTGGCAATCAGCCCCAGCATTTT. Amino acid sequence: CASSQGAGNQPQHF.

The DNA of the CDR3 is TGTGCCAGCAGCTTTAGGCAGGGAACCTACGAGCAGTACTTC. This encodes CASSFRQGTYEQYF. V and J are TRBV11-3 and TRBJ2-7; maybe TRBD1 (5 bases). Germline V gene sequence: CDR1 SGHNT, CDR2 YENEEA. V was shortened by 3 bases and J by 2 bases, with 11 bases between the two germline ends. The CDR3 has 14 amino acids.

This chain uses TRBV30 with TRBJ1-1, with 10 bases aligning to TRBD1. V shed 4 bases, J shed 3 bases, and the junction held 8 bases outside the gene matches. The CDR3 runs to 15 residues. Germline CDR1 GTSNPN, CDR2 SVGIG (reference sequence). The CDR3 protein is CAWKGTGAEHTEAFF. The DNA of the CDR3 is TGTGCCTGGAAAGGGACAGGGGCTGAGCACACTGAAGCTTTCTTT.

The V and J genes are TRBV6-5 and TRBJ1-1, with D possibly being TRBD1 (6 bases). The CDR3 sequence is 15 residues long. Germline CDR1 reads MNHEY; CDR2 reads SVGAGI. V was shortened by 7 bases and J by 7 bases, with 22 bases between the two germline ends. CDR3 in DNA: TGTGCCAGCACCAGAGAGGGGGGGGGTATAGGTGAAGCTTTCTTT. Residues: CASTREGGGIGEAFF.

The chain is built from TRBV5-6 and TRBJ1-2; D gene ambiguous. In germline, CDR1 is SGHDT, CDR2 YYEEEE. This CDR3 comprises 13 residues. Between the trimmed V and J ends, which lost 2 bases and 5 bases, there was a span of 10 bases. The CDR3 DNA is TGTGCCAGCAGCTTCATTCGCGCTTATGGCTACACCTTC. Protein product: CASSFIRAYGYTF.

The gene calls are TRBV5-1 and TRBJ2-7; 8 bases agree with TRBD2. The V and J ends lost 4 bases and 7 bases, in that order; junction bases with no gene match: 7. The CDR3 extends over 13 amino acids. Germline V gene data show CDR1 as SGHRS and CDR2 as YFSETQ. The CDR3 region has the DNA TGCGCCAGCAGCGAACCCGGGACTAGGGAGCAGTACTTC. It is translated as CASSEPGTREQYF.